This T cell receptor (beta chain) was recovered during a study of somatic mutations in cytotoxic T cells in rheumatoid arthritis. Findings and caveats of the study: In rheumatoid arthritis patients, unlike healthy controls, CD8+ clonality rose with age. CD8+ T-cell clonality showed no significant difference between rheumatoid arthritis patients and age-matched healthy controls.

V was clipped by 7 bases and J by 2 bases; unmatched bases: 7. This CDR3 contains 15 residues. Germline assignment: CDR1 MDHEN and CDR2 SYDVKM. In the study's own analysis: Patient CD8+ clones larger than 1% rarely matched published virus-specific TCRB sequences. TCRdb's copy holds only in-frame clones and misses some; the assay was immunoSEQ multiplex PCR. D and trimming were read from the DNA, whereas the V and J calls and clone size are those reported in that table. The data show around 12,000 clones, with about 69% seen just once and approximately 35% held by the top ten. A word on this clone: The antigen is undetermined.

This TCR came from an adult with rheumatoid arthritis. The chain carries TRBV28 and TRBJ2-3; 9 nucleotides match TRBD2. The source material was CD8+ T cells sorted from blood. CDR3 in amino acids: CASNELAGTTDTQYF. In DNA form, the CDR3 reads TGTGCCAGCAATGAACTAGCGGGCACCACAGATACGCAGTATTTT.